A single sample is the source of the 10 T cell receptor beta chains below, sequenced in a study of T cells in Graves' hyperthyroidism and ophthalmopathy. Amplified TCR beta CDR3 regions derived from RNA transcripts. Primed by the HTBI set, a first-round RT-PCR was run on the TCR CDR3. MiXCR was run by TCRdb on the multiplex PCR reads, yielding one entry per CDR3 protein. Of 480,000 or so distinct CDR3 sequences in the sample, approximately 49% were seen once. Input material: peripheral blood or thyroid tissue (not recorded which). These receptors were collected from an adult woman with Graves' disease, either hyperthyroidism or ophthalmopathy (not recorded which).

This clonotype was recorded many times. The genes are TRBV7-8 and TRBJ2-6; possibly TRBD1 for D (5 bases). The V end was cut by 1 base, the J end by 0 bases, with 7 bases between. The CDR3 totals 16 residues. Germline CDR1 reads SGHVS; CDR2 reads FQNEAQ. CDR3 region: CASSLGQGSGANVLTF. In nucleotides, the CDR3 is TGTGCCAGCAGCTTAGGGCAGGGCTCTGGGGCCAACGTCCTGACTTTC.

This clonotype was seen a handful of times. This chain joins TRBV20-1 and TRBJ2-7; the D is unclear. Trimming took 3 bases from V and 0 from J, leaving 9 bases between them. The CDR3 covers 13 residues. Germline-derived CDR1 and CDR2 are DFQATT and SNEGSKA (reference sequence). CDR3 amino acids: CSASPHGSYEQYF. As DNA, the CDR3 is TGCAGTGCTAGCCCCCACGGCTCCTACGAGCAGTACTTC.

This chain connects TRBV7-2 to TRBJ2-5, with 9 bases identical to TRBD2. Trimming took 5 bases from V and 5 from J; bases not matched to a gene: 9. Germline V lookup: CDR1 SGHTA, CDR2 FQGNSA. The CDR3 covers 15 residues. The CDR3 nucleotides are TGTGCCAGCAGCCGCGGGAGGGACTCTCGGGAGACCCAGTACTTC. This codes for CASSRGRDSRETQYF. Full variable domain (remainder filled in from reference TRBV7-2 and TRBJ2-5): GAGVSQSPSNKVTEKGKDVELRCDPISGHTALYWYRQSLGQGLEFLIYFQGNSAPDKSGLPSDRFSAERTGGSVSTLTIQRTQQEDSAVYLCASSRGRDSRETQYFGPGTRLLVL.

This clonotype has only a few counts. The genes are TRBV7-2 and TRBJ1-6; TRBD1 matches 7 bases. The length of the CDR3 is 14 residues. J gave up 9 bases and V 3 bases, and 5 bases lay outside the gene matches. Germline V gene lookup returns CDR1 SGHTA and CDR2 FQGNSA. The CDR3 reads CASSFKGAPSPLHF. The CDR3, as DNA: TGTGCCAGCAGCTTTAAGGGGGCGCCTTCACCCCTCCACTTT.

This clonotype was recorded a few times. The chain couples TRBV7-2 to TRBJ2-5; the D gene is possibly TRBD1 (6 bases). The CDR3 sequence is 15 residues long. The V end was cut by 0 bases, the J end by 6 bases, with 14 bases between. CDR1 is SGHTA and CDR2 is FQGNSA in the germline V gene. The CDR3 coding sequence is TGTGCCAGCAGCTTAGCGGGAGAAAGGGGGAAGACCCAGTACTTC. Amino acid sequence: CASSLAGERGKTQYF.

This clonotype was counted at least ten times. One end of the junction does not line up with germline, which may come from a read error. The CDR3 protein is CASSLGSKQPQHF. In DNA form, the CDR3 reads TGTGCCAGCAGCTTAGGTAGCAAACAGCCCCAGCATTTT. The chain is built from TRBV7-9 and TRBJ1-5; D call uncertain. The germline V gene encodes CDR1 SEHNR and CDR2 FQNEAQ (reference sequence). This CDR3 is built from 13 residues.

This chain joins TRBV29-1 and TRBJ2-7, with TRBD2 matching over 8 bases. With 1 base clipped from V and 6 bases from J, the junction kept 2 bases outside the gene matches. Germline CDR1 reads SQVTM; CDR2 reads ANQGSEA. There are 12 residues in the CDR3. The CDR3 spells CSVEAGGVEQYF. CDR3 nucleotide sequence: TGCAGCGTTGAAGCGGGAGGGGTCGAGCAGTACTTC.

J is TRBJ2-3 and V is TRBV20-1; 7 positions match TRBD2. Germline CDR1 reads DFQATT; CDR2 reads SNEGSKA (reference sequence). The CDR3 has 14 amino acids. V gave up 5 bases and J gave up 5 bases; unmatched junction bases: 10. DNA for the CDR3: TGCAGTGCTGTTGGGCGGGAGTTTTTAGATACGCAGTATTTT. Protein product: CSAVGREFLDTQYF.

This clonotype was counted many times. The rearrangement joins TRBV5-1 to TRBJ2-2, with a tentative D call TRBD1 (6 bases). The CDR3 covers 15 residues. Germline V CDR1 and CDR2: SGHRS, YFSETQ. Trimming removed 4 bases at V and 5 bases at J, with 15 bases between. The CDR3 is CASSPLTGGTGELFF. For the CDR3, the DNA is TGCGCCAGCAGCCCGCTGACAGGCGGGACCGGGGAGCTGTTTTTT.

The CDR3 DNA sequence: TGTGCCAGCAGCTTAGTTGGCACCCGGGGAGAGACCCAGTACTTC. Residues: CASSLVGTRGETQYF. The rearrangement uses TRBV7-6 and TRBJ2-5; weak D call: TRBD2 (5 bases). This CDR3 has 15 amino acids. V was shortened by 1 base and J by 4 bases, with 13 bases between the two germline ends. Germline assignment: CDR1 SGHVS and CDR2 FNYEAQ.